The 23 T cell receptor beta chains given below trace back to one sample, sequenced in a study of cytomegalovirus exposure and HLA in healthy donors. The PCR contained 60 Vbeta and 13 Jbeta primers. The table came from immunoSEQ multiplex PCR; TCRdb's copy has only in-frame clones and leaves some out. Of 190,000 or so clones listed, roughly 80% were seen once; the top ten hold around 1.5%. The specimen sequenced was PBMCs. The receptors stem from a man aged 50-59 years in good health and CMV-seronegative.

The chain uses TRBV5-1 and TRBJ2-3; 7 bases match TRBD2. This CDR3 is built from 18 residues. Per germline, CDR1 SGHRS and CDR2 YFSETQ. V dropped 1 base and J dropped 7; count of bases not matched to a gene: 18. CDR3 loop: CASSLPSSTAGPLNTQYF. In nucleotides, the CDR3 is TGCGCCAGCAGCTTGCCTTCTTCCACAGCGGGACCCTTAAATACGCAGTATTTT.

The rearrangement links TRBV5-5 to TRBJ1-5, with D tentatively TRBD1 (5 bases). CDR3 length: 16 residues. The germline V gene has CDR1 SGHKS and CDR2 YYEKEE (reference sequence). V was cut by 1 base and J by 3 bases, with 14 bases left in between. The CDR3 sequence: CASSLFWQGNNQPQHF. For the CDR3, the DNA is TGTGCCAGCAGCTTGTTCTGGCAGGGCAACAATCAGCCCCAGCATTTT.

Only one count was recorded for this clone. The chain employs TRBV7-2 and TRBJ2-7, with D uncertain. Germline lookup yields CDR1 SGHTA and CDR2 FQGNSA. Deletions cut 0 bases from V and 5 bases from J, with 5 bases between. This CDR3 is built from 12 residues. The CDR3: CASSLAWHEQYF. CDR3 in DNA: TGTGCCAGCAGCTTAGCTTGGCACGAGCAGTACTTC.

V usage is TRBV19 and J usage is TRBJ1-5; 7 bases map to TRBD1. This CDR3 contains 14 residues. V dropped 7 bases and J dropped 6; count of bases not matched to a gene: 9. Per germline, CDR1 LNHDA and CDR2 SQIVND (reference sequence). CDR3 bases: TGTGCCAGTAATAGACAGGGTTACGGTCAGCCCCAGCATTTT. This translates into CASNRQGYGQPQHF.

The sample holds a few counts of this clone. The chain recombines TRBV15 with TRBJ1-5; TRBD1 might be the D (6 bases). The CDR3 contains 16 residues. The ends were cut back, 1 base at V and 1 base at J, with 11 bases in the middle. Germline lookup yields CDR1 LNHNV and CDR2 YYDKDF (reference sequence). CDR3 sequence: CATSRAGTLSNQPQHF. In DNA form, the CDR3 reads TGTGCCACCAGCAGAGCCGGGACACTAAGCAATCAGCCCCAGCATTTT.

The sample holds a few counts of this clone. The V and J genes are TRBV4-1 and TRBJ1-1, with D possibly being TRBD1 (5 bases). Germline CDR1 is MGHRA and CDR2 is YSYEKL. Trimming shortened V by 1 base and J by 1 base, and 13 bases separated the two germline ends. This CDR3 contains 16 residues. CDR3 nucleotide sequence: TGCGCCAGCAGCCAAGTATCAGGGTCTAGGAACACTGAAGCTTTCTTT. Translated, it gives CASSQVSGSRNTEAFF.

This clone has just a few counts. V is TRBV4-3 and J is TRBJ2-1, with 12 bases that match TRBD2. The CDR3 totals 18 residues. Unmatched junction bases numbered 7, after V lost 0 bases and J lost 4 bases. CDR1 and CDR2 (germline): LGHNA, YSLEER. The CDR3 region is CASSQDYGTSGFYNEQFF. In DNA, the CDR3 is TGCGCCAGCAGCCAAGATTACGGGACTAGCGGGTTTTACAATGAGCAGTTCTTC.

V gene TRBV27 combines with J gene TRBJ2-3; D unclear. CDR3 size: 14 residues. Trimming cost V 3 bases and J 1 base, with 8 bases left between them. Germline-derived CDR1 and CDR2 are MNHEY and SMNVEV (reference sequence). The CDR3 spells CASSFFQGTDTQYF. CDR3 nucleotide sequence: TGTGCCAGCAGTTTTTTCCAGGGCACAGATACGCAGTATTTT.

The chain links TRBV28 to TRBJ1-1, with D uncertain. V shed 5 bases and J shed 6 bases, with 10 bases lying between them. CDR1 MDHEN and CDR2 SYDVKM come from the germline V gene. The length of the CDR3 is 12 residues. CDR3 DNA sequence: TGTGCCAGCAGTAGTAGTACAGCTGAAGCTTTCTTT. As protein: CASSSSTAEAFF.

The CDR3, as DNA: TGTGCCAGCAGCTTAGGCGGGAAGGACACTGAAGCTTTCTTT. Its translation: CASSLGGKDTEAFF. The V gene is TRBV11-3, the J gene TRBJ1-1; the D is unclear. Germline CDR1 and CDR2: SGHNT and YENEEA. Trimming took off 1 base at V and 3 bases at J, with 9 bases between the two ends. The CDR3 runs to 14 residues.

This chain joins TRBV7-2 and TRBJ1-6; the D gene is possibly TRBD1 (5 bases). The CDR3 is 16 amino acids. Deletions cut 2 bases from V and 5 bases from J, with 13 bases between. Germline CDR1 reads SGHTA; CDR2 reads FQGNSA. CDR3 in DNA: TGTGCCAGCAGCTTAATGCCGGGGGGAAATAATTCACCCCTCCACTTT. This codes for CASSLMPGGNNSPLHF.

The chain employs TRBV28 and TRBJ2-1; D is possibly TRBD1 (5 bases). Germline CDR1 reads MDHEN; CDR2 reads SYDVKM. Between the trimmed V and J ends, which lost 3 bases and 10 bases, there was a span of 19 bases. The CDR3 is 15 amino acids. The CDR3 here is CASSFSDRDSNEQFF. Written as DNA, the CDR3 is TGTGCCAGCAGTTTCTCAGATCGTGACAGCAACGAGCAGTTCTTC.

J is TRBJ2-5 and V is TRBV10-1; 7 nucleotides agree with TRBD1. TRBJ2-7 matches the DNA end more closely, so the J call is doubtful. CDR3 length: 15 amino acids. Germline V gene data show CDR1 as WNHNN and CDR2 as SYGVQD (reference sequence). The CDR3 protein is CASSESRGPSYEQYF. The CDR3 DNA sequence: TGCGCCAGCAGTGAGTCTAGGGGGCCATCCTACGAGCAGTACTTC.

The chain uses TRBV5-4 and TRBJ2-5; TRBD2 agrees at 8 bases. The CDR3 is 12 amino acids. Unmatched junction bases numbered 5, after V lost 9 bases and J lost 4 bases. CDR1 and CDR2 (germline): SGHNT, YYREEE (reference sequence). The CDR3 DNA reads as TGTGCCATCGGGGGGGCGCGAGAGACCCAGTACTTC. Its protein is CAIGGARETQYF.

The chain has TRBV6-5 and TRBJ2-5, with unresolved D. The CDR3 totals 16 residues. V shed 0 bases and J shed 1 base, with 12 bases lying between them. Germline-derived CDR1 and CDR2 are MNHEY and SVGAGI. CDR3 sequence: CASSYSFRPSQETQYF. The CDR3 nucleotides are TGTGCCAGCAGTTACTCGTTTCGTCCGTCCCAAGAGACCCAGTACTTC.

CDR3: CASSYSRGGETQYF. In DNA, the CDR3 is TGTGCCAGCAGTTACTCCAGGGGCGGGGAGACCCAGTACTTC. This sequence joins TRBV6-8 and TRBJ2-5, with a possible D match to TRBD1 (6 bases). Trimming removed 0 bases from V and 5 bases from J, with 10 bases in between. The CDR3 covers 14 residues. Looked up from germline, CDR1 is MNHGY and CDR2 is SAAAGT.

V and J are TRBV19 and TRBJ2-1, with TRBD2 matching over 16 bases. Trimming at V came to 4 bases and at J to 1 base, leaving 4 bases not matched to a gene. The CDR3 is 18 residues long. The V gene's germline CDR1 is LNHDA and CDR2 SQIVND (reference sequence). In DNA form, the CDR3 reads TGTGCCAGTAGTACCGGGACTAGCGGGAGGGCTTCCTACAATGAGCAGTTCTTC. Translating it yields CASSTGTSGRASYNEQFF.

The rearrangement uses TRBV28 and TRBJ2-3; 13 nucleotides line up with TRBD2. The trim removed 6 bases at V and 2 bases at J, leaving 26 bases unmatched. Germline loops: CDR1 MDHEN, CDR2 SYDVKM. This CDR3 comprises 23 residues. CDR3 in DNA: TGTGCCAGCAGGGGTCCGGGACAGGGGGTAATAGGACTAGCGGGAGAGGTCACAGATACGCAGTATTTT. Residues: CASRGPGQGVIGLAGEVTDTQYF.

In regard to this clone: At one of its ends the junction is not consistent with the germline gene, which may arise from a read error. V and J are TRBV7-7 and TRBJ2-5, with 9 positions matching TRBD2. Germline assignment: CDR1 SSHAT and CDR2 FNYEAQ (reference sequence). This CDR3 comprises 15 residues. The CDR3 DNA is TGTGCTAGCAGCCGAGCGGGAGGCTCTCAAGAGACCCAGTACTTC. Translated: CASSRAGGSQETQYF. The full variable domain, with the rest looked up from reference TRBV7-7 and TRBJ2-5, is GAGVSQSPRYKVTKRGQDVTLRCDPISSHATLYWYQQALGQGPEFLTYFNYEAQPDKSGLPSDRFSAERPEGSISTLTIQRTEQRDSAMYRCASSRAGGSQETQYFGPGTRLLVL.

This clone has just one count. The chain carries TRBV11-3 and TRBJ1-1, with D maybe TRBD1 (5 bases). The germline V and J ends were trimmed by 5 bases and 1 base, with 14 bases remaining between them. The germline gives CDR1 SGHNT, CDR2 YENEEA. The CDR3 covers 15 residues. CDR3 coding DNA: TGTGCCAGCAGCCGGGGGGGACTCCCGAACACTGAAGCTTTCTTT. This gives the protein CASSRGGLPNTEAFF.

This clone was detected only a few times. The gene calls are TRBV28 and TRBJ1-2; a weak D match, TRBD1 (6 bases). Germline V lookup: CDR1 MDHEN, CDR2 SYDVKM. This CDR3 contains 14 residues. V was cut by 5 bases and J by 8 bases, with 18 bases left in between. The CDR3 DNA sequence: TGTGCCAGCAGTATACCCCAGGGGCCTGGAGGCTACACCTTC. Translating gives CASSIPQGPGGYTF.

The chain employs TRBV27 and TRBJ1-5; 8 bases line up with TRBD1. The V gene's germline CDR1 is MNHEY and CDR2 SMNVEV (reference sequence). There are 13 residues in the CDR3. Unmatched junction bases numbered 2, after V lost 4 bases and J lost 6 bases. DNA for the CDR3: TGTGCCAGCAGTTCCGACAGGGGTCAGCCCCAGCATTTT. As protein: CASSSDRGQPQHF.

The CDR3 loop reads CASSQDFGETQYF. CDR3 in DNA: TGCGCCAGCAGCCAAGACTTCGGAGAGACCCAGTACTTC. This sequence joins TRBV4-3 and TRBJ2-5; no firm D call. The germline gives CDR1 LGHNA, CDR2 YSLEER. The CDR3 is made up of 13 amino acids. V gave up 0 bases and J gave up 4 bases, with 6 bases separating them.